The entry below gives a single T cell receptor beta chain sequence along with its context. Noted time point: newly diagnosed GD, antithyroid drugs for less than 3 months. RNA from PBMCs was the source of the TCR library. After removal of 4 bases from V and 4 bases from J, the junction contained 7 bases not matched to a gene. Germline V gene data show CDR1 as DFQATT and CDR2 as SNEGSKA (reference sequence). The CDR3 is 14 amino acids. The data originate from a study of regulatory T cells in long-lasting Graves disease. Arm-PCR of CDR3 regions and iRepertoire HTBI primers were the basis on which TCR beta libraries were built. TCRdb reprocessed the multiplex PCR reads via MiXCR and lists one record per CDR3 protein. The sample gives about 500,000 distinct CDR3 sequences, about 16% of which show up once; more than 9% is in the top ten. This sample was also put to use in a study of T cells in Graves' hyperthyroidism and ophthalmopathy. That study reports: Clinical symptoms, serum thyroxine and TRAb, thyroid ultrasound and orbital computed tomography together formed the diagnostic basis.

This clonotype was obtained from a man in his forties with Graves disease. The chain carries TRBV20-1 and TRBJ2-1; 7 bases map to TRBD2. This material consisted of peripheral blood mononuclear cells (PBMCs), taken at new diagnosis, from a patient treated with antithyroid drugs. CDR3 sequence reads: CSAMSSRGYNEQFF. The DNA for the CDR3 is TGCAGTGCTATGAGCTCGCGGGGGTACAATGAGCAGTTCTTC.